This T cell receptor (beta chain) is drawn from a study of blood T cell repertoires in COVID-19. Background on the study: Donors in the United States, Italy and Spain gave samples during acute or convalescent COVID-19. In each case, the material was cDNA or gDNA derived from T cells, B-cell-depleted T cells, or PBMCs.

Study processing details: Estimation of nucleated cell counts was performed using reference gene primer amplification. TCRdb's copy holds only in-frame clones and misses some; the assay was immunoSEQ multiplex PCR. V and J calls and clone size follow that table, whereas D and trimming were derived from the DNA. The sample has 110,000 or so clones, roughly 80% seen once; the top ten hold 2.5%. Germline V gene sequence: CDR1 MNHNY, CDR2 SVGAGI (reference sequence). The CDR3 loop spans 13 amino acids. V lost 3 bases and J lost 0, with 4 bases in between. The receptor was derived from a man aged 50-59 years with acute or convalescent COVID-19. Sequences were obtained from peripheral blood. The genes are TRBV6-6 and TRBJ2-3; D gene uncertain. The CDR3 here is CASSYLSTDTQYF. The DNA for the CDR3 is TGTGCCAGCAGTTATCTTAGCACAGATACGCAGTATTTT.